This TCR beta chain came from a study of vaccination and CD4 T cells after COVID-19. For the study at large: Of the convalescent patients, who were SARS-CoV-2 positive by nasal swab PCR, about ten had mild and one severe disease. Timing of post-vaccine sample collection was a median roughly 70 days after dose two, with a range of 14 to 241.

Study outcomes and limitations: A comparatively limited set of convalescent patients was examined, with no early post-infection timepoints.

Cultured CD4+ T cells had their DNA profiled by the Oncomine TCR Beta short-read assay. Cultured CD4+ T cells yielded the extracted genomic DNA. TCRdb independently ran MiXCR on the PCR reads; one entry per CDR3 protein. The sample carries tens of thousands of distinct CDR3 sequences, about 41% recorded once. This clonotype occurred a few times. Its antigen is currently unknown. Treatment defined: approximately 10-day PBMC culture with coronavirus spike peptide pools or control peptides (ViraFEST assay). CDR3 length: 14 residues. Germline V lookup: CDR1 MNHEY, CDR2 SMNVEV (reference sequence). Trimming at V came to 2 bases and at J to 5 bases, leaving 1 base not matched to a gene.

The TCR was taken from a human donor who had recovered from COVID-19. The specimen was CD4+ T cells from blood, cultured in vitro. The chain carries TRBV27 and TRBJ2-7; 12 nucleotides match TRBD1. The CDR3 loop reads CASSLRDRGHEQYF. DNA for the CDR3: TGTGCCAGCAGTTTACGGGACAGGGGGCACGAGCAGTACTTC.